The subject of this entry is one T cell receptor beta chain. Gene names refer to mouse genes. The read halts 4 residues ahead of the CDR3 end, with the missing end drawn from the germline J gene. RNA, once extracted, was reverse transcribed into cDNA for use as the sequencing template. Method: immunoSEQ multiplex PCR; TCRdb's copy keeps in-frame clones and lacks some. The sample contains more than 250,000 clones, none occurring once; 0.9% to 1.5% lies in the top ten. This specimen belongs to a study of CD8+ T cells in alopecia areata. At the level of the study: Transfer of skin from 6-12-month-old C3H/HeJ graft donors with spontaneous alopecia was made to roughly 7-10-week-old female C3H/HeJ mice.

There are 15 residues in the CDR3. Germline lookup yields CDR1 LGHNA and CDR2 YNLKQL (reference sequence). V gave up 1 base and J gave up 1 base; unmatched junction bases: 1. Sorting relied on CD4, CD8alpha, NKG2D, NKG2ACE and other markers applied to pooled cutaneous lymph node cells. This clonotype originated in a C3H/HeJ mouse with alopecia areata. The MHC haplotype of the strain is H2-k. Sequences were obtained from CD4+ T cells sorted from a lymph node. The V and J genes are TRBV5 and TRBJ1-1, with 9 bases fitting TRBD1. CDR3 bases read: TGTGCCAGCAGCCAAGCGGGACAGGGGAACACA. Translating gives CASSQAGQGNT. The whole CDR3 protein is CASSQAGQGNTEVFF.